Below, 4 T cell receptor beta chains from the same sample are listed, as sequenced in a study of T cell responses to AZD1222 COVID-19 vaccine. Measured with immunoSEQ multiplex PCR; TCRdb has only the in-frame clones, and not every one. The sample carries 130,000 to 150,000 clones, 85% to 95% recorded once. The sample in question was peripheral blood, obtained after recovery from COVID-19. The receptors shown here come from an adult who had recovered from COVID-19.

This clone appeared once. CDR3 nucleotide sequence: TGTGCCAGCAGTTTGTACCGGGGGACCTACGAGCAGTACTTC. It codes for CASSLYRGTYEQYF. V usage is TRBV27 and J usage is TRBJ2-7; D may be TRBD2 (6 bases). Trimming took 3 bases from V and 2 from J, leaving 11 bases between them. The CDR3 contains 14 residues. The germline V gene encodes CDR1 MNHEY and CDR2 SMNVEV (reference sequence).

V is TRBV27 and J is TRBJ2-6; D is undetermined. Trimming shortened V by 5 bases and J by 0 bases, and 5 bases separated the two germline ends. Germline lookup yields CDR1 MNHEY and CDR2 SMNVEV (reference sequence). The CDR3 is 14 amino acids. The CDR3 region has the DNA TGTGCCAGCAGTAGACTCTCTGGGGCCAACGTCCTGACTTTC. As protein: CASSRLSGANVLTF.

This CDR3 reads CASSFGTNYGYTF. In DNA, the CDR3 is TGTGCCAGCAGTTTTGGGACTAACTATGGCTACACCTTC. The rearrangement uses TRBV27 and TRBJ1-2; D gene uncertain. The ends were cut back, 3 bases at V and 0 bases at J, with 5 bases in the middle. The CDR3 is made up of 13 amino acids. CDR1 MNHEY and CDR2 SMNVEV come from the germline V gene (reference sequence).

This rearrangement joins TRBV29-1 to TRBJ2-3, with a possible D match to TRBD2 (5 bases). The CDR3 runs 15 residues. Trimming shortened V by 3 bases and J by 4 bases, and 17 bases separated the two germline ends. The V gene's germline CDR1 is SQVTM and CDR2 ANQGSEA. CDR3 region: CSVEPLGDSADTQYF. The CDR3 DNA reads as TGCAGCGTTGAGCCATTGGGAGATTCGGCAGATACGCAGTATTTT.